These 8 T cell receptor beta chains were all obtained from the same sample, sequenced in a study of blood T cell repertoires in COVID-19. The repertoire was sequenced with immunoSEQ multiplex PCR; TCRdb's copy has only in-frame clones and lacks some. The data contain roughly 40,000 clones, around 85% of them seen just once; the ten biggest clones take up about 12%. The sample consisted of peripheral blood. The receptors derive from a human donor in a cohort sampled during active COVID-19.

The gene calls are TRBV7-9 and TRBJ2-5, with D possibly being TRBD2 (6 bases). V dropped 1 base and J dropped 3 bases, with 12 bases sitting between them. Germline lookup yields CDR1 SEHNR and CDR2 FQNEAQ (reference sequence). The CDR3 sequence is 15 residues long. CDR3 DNA: TGTGCCAGCAGCTTAGGGACCGCGGGGAAAGAGACCCAGTACTTC. Encoded protein: CASSLGTAGKETQYF.

This chain joins TRBV29-1 and TRBJ2-6; D is undetermined. V was clipped by 4 bases and J by 1 base, with 5 bases between them. The length of the CDR3 is 13 residues. Germline lookup yields CDR1 SQVTM and CDR2 ANQGSEA. The CDR3, as DNA: TGCAGCGTTGTACTGTCTGGGGCCAACGTCCTGACTTTC. This sequence encodes CSVVLSGANVLTF.

This clone is medium-sized by share. The chain combines TRBV30 with TRBJ1-1; D unclear. This CDR3 contains 12 residues. V was trimmed by 0 bases and J by 5 bases, leaving 7 bases between them. CDR1 and CDR2 (germline): GTSNPN, SVGIG (reference sequence). CDR3: CAWSVRRTEAFF. CDR3 DNA: TGTGCCTGGAGTGTTAGGAGGACTGAAGCTTTCTTT.

V is TRBV4-1 and J is TRBJ2-6, with 7 bases identical to TRBD1. The CDR3 runs to 16 residues. Germline loops: CDR1 MGHRA, CDR2 YSYEKL. The ends lost 5 bases at V and 4 bases at J; junction bases unmatched: 8. The CDR3 is CASSYDRVAGANVLTF. CDR3 DNA: TGCGCCAGCAGCTACGACAGGGTGGCGGGGGCCAACGTCCTGACTTTC.

The sample holds one count of this clone. Written as DNA, the CDR3 is TGTGCCAGCAGTTATTCACAGGAAAAACTGTTTTTT. As protein: CASSYSQEKLFF. The chain employs TRBV6-6 and TRBJ1-4; D is undetermined. V dropped 3 bases and J dropped 8 bases, with 7 bases sitting between them. The CDR3 is 12 residues long. Germline V gene data show CDR1 as MNHNY and CDR2 as SVGAGI (reference sequence).

The genes are TRBV7-9 and TRBJ1-1, with 7 bases lining up with TRBD1. CDR1 and CDR2 from the germline V gene are SEHNR and FQNEAQ (reference sequence). Trimming at V came to 2 bases and at J to 5 bases, leaving 5 bases not matched to a gene. The CDR3 has 14 residues. The CDR3 DNA sequence: TGTGCCAGCAGCTTAAAGGGGGCGCTGACTGAAGCTTTCTTT. As protein: CASSLKGALTEAFF.

The chain links TRBV2 to TRBJ1-2; no definite D call. The germline CDR1 and CDR2 sequences are SNHLY and FYNNEI. This CDR3 has 11 amino acids. Trimming left V 3 bases short and J 4 bases short, with 3 bases between. CDR3 residues: CASSDFYGYTF. CDR3 coding DNA: TGTGCCAGCAGTGACTTCTATGGCTACACCTTC.

The chain uses TRBV28 and TRBJ2-5; 9 nucleotides match TRBD2. The germline CDR1 and CDR2 sequences are MDHEN and SYDVKM. The CDR3 spans 14 residues. J lost 0 bases, V lost 9 bases, and 5 bases had no gene match. Here the CDR3 reads CASELAGNQETQYF. DNA for the CDR3: TGTGCCAGTGAGCTAGCGGGAAACCAAGAGACCCAGTACTTC. Complete variable domain (other parts from reference TRBV28 and TRBJ2-5): DVKVTQSSRYLVKRTGEKVFLECVQDMDHENMFWYRQDPGLGLRLIYFSYDVKMKEKGDIPEGYSVSREKKERFSLILESASTNQTSMYLCASELAGNQETQYFGPGTRLLVL.